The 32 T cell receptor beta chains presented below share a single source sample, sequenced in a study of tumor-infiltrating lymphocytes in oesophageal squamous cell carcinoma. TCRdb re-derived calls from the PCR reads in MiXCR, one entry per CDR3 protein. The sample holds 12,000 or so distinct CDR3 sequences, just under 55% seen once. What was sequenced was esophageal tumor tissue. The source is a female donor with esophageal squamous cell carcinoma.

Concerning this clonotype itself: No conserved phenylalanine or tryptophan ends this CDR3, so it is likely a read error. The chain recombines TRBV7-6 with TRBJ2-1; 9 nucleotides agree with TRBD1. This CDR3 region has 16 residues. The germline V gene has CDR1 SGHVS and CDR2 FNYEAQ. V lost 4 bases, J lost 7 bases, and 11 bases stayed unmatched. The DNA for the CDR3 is TGTGCCAGCAGCTCACGACGACAGGGGGATAGGAATGAGCAGTTCTTG. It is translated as CASSSRRQGDRNEQFL.

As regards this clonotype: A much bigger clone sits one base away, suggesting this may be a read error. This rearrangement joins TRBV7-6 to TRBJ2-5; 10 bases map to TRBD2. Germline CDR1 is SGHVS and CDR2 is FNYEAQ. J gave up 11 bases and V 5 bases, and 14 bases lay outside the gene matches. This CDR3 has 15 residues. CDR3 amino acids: CASSRSGRSYNEQYF. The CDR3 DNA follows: TGTGCCAGCAGCCGTAGCGGGAGGTCCTACAATGAGCAGTACTTC.

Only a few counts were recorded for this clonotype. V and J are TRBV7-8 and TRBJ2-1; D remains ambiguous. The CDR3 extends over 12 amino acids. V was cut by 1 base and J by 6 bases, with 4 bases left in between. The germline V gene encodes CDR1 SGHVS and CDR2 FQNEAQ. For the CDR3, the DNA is TGTGCCAGCAGCTTAGGCACCAATGAGCAGTTCTTC. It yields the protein CASSLGTNEQFF. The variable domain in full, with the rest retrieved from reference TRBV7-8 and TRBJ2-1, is GAGVSQSPRYKVAKRGQDVALRCDPISGHVSLFWYQQALGQGPEFLTYFQNEAQLDKSGLPSDRFFAERPEGSVSTLKIQRTQQEDSAVYLCASSLGTNEQFFGPGTRLTVL.

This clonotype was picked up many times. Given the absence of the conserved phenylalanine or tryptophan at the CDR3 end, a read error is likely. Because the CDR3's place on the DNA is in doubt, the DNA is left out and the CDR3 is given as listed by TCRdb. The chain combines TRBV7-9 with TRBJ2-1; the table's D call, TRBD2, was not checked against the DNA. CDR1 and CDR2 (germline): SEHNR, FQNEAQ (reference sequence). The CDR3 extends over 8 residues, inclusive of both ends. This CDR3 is CASSSTLG.

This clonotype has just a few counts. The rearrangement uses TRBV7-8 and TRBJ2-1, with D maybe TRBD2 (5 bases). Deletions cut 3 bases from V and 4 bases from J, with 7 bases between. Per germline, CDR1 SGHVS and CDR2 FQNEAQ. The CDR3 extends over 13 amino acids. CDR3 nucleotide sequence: TGTGCCAGCAGCTTGAGCGGTTACAATGAGCAGTTCTTC. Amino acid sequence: CASSLSGYNEQFF.

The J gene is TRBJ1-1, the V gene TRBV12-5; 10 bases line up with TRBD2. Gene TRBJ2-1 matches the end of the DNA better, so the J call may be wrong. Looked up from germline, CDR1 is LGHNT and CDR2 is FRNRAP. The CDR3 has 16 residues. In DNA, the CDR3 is TGTGCTAGTGGTTTGGGAGCGGGAGGGCCGGTAAATGAGCAGTTCTTC. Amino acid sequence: CASGLGAGGPVNEQFF.

CDR3 in DNA: TGTGCCAGCAGCTTAACAGGGATGGACACCATATATTTT. Amino acid sequence: CASSLTGMDTIYF. The chain carries TRBV7-6 and TRBJ1-3; D is possibly TRBD1 (6 bases). Trimming pared 2 bases from V and 8 bases from J, leaving 10 bases between. Germline V gene lookup returns CDR1 SGHVS and CDR2 FNYEAQ. The CDR3 consists of 13 residues.

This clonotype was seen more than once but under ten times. DNA for the CDR3: TGTGCCAGCAGCTTGGACAGTCACAAGCAGTACTTC. Translated, it gives CASSLDSHKQYF. V and J are TRBV7-8 and TRBJ2-4; maybe TRBD1 (6 bases). The V end lost 3 bases, the J end lost 13 bases, and 13 bases lay between the germline ends. The CDR3 covers 12 residues. CDR1 SGHVS and CDR2 FQNEAQ come from the germline V gene.

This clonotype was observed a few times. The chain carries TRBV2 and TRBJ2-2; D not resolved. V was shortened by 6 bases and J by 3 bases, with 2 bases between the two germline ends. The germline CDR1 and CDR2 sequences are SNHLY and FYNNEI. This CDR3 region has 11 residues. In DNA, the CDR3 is TGTGCCAGCAGGTACACCGGGGAGCTGTTTTTT. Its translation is CASRYTGELFF.

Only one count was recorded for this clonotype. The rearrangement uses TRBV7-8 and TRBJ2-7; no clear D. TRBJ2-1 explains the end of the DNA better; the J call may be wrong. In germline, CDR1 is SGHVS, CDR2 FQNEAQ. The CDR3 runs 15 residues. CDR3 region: CASSLSTRSYNEQFF. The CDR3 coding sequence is TGTGCCAGCAGCTTATCAACCCGCTCCTACAATGAGCAGTTCTTC.

The CDR3 reads CATSDLGLAGSNEQFF. As DNA, the CDR3 is TGTGCCACCAGTGATTTAGGACTAGCGGGGAGCAATGAGCAGTTCTTC. V and J are TRBV24-1 and TRBJ2-5; the match to TRBD2 covers 12 bases. The DNA end is more similar to TRBJ2-1, so the J call may be wrong. The CDR3 is 16 amino acids. CDR1 and CDR2 from the germline V gene are KGHDR and SFDVKD.

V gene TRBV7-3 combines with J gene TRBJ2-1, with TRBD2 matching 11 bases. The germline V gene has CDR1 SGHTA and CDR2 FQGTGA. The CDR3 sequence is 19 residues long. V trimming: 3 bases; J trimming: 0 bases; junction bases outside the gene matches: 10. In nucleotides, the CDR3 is TGTGCCAGCAGCTTCTTAGCGGGAGGGCCGTTGAGCTCCTACAATGAGCAGTTCTTC. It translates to CASSFLAGGPLSSYNEQFF.

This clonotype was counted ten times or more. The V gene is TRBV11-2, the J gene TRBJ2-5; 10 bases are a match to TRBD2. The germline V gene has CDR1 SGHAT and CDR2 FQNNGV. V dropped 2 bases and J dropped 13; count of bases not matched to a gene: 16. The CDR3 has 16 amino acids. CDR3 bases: TGTGCCAGCAGCTTAAGGGATTCTAGCGGGGGCGCCGTTTTGTACTTC. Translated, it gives CASSLRDSSGGAVLYF.

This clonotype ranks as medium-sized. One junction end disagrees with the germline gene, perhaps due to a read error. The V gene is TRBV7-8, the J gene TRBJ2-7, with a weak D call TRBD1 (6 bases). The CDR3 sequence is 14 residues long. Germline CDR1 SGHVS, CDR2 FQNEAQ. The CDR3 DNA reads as TGTGCCAGCAGCCATCGGACAGACAATTCACCCCTCCACTTC. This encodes CASSHRTDNSPLHF.

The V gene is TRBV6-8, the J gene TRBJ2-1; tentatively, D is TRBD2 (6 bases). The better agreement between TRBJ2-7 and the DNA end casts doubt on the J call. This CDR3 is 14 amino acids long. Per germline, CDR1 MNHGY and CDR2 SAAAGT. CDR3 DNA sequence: TGTGCCAGCAGTAAACTAGGAGGGGATTACGAGCAGTACTTC. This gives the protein CASSKLGGDYEQYF.

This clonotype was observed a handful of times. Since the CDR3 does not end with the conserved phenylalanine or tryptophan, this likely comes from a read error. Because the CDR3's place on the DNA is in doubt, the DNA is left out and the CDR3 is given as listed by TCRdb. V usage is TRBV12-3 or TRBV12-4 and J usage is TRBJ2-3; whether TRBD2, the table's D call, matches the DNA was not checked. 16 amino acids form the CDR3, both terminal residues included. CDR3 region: CASSWTSGNNEQFFGP.

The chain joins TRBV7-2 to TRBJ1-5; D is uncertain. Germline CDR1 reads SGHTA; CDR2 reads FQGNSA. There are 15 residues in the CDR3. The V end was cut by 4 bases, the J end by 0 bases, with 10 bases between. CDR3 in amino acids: CASSSDGYSNQPQHF. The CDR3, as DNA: TGTGCCAGCAGCTCTGACGGGTATAGCAATCAGCCCCAGCATTTT.

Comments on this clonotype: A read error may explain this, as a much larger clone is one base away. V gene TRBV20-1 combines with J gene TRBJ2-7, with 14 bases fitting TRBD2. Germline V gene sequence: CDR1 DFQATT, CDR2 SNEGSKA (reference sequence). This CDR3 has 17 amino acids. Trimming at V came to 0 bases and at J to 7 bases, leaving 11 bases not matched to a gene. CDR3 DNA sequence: TGCAGTGCTAGAGACCTGTCGGGACTAGCGGGAGTCAATGAGCAGTACTTC. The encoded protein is CSARDLSGLAGVNEQYF.

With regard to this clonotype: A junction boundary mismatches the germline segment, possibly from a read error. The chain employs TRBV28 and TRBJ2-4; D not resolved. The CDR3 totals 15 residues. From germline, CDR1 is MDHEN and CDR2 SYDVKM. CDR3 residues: CASSPPWAGTYEQYF. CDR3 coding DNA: TGTGCCAGCAGCCCCCCCTGGGCAGGCACCTACGAGCAGTACTTT.

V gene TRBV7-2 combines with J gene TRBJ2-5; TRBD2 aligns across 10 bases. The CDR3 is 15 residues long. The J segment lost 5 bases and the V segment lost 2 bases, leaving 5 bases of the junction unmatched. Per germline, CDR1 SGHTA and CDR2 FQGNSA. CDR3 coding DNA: TGTGCCAGCAGCTTATGGACTAGCGGTGGCGAGACCCAGTACTTC. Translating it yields CASSLWTSGGETQYF.

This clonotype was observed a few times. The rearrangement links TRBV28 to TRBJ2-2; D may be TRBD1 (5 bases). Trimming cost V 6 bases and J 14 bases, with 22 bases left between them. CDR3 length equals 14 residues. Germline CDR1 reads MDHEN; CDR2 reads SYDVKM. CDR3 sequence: CASSQGATNVGLFF. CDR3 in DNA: TGTGCCAGCAGCCAAGGGGCAACGAATGTCGGCCTGTTTTTT.

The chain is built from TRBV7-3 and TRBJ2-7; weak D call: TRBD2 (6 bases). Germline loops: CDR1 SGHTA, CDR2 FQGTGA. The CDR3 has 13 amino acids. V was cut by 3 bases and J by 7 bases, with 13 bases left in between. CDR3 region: CASSFLGEDEQYF. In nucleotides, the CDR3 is TGTGCCAGCAGCTTCTTAGGGGAGGATGAGCAGTACTTC. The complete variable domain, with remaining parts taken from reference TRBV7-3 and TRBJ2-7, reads GAGVSQTPSNKVTEKGKYVELRCDPISGHTALYWYRQSLGQGPEFLIYFQGTGAADDSGLPNDRFFAVRPEGSVSTLKIQRTERGDSAVYLCASSFLGEDEQYFGPGTRLTVT.

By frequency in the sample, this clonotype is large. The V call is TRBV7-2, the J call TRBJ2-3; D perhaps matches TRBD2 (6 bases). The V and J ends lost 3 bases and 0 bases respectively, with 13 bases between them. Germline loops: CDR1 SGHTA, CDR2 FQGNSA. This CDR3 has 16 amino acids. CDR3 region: CASSLAGRGSTDTQYF. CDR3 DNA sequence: TGTGCCAGCAGCTTGGCGGGGCGAGGTAGCACAGATACGCAGTATTTT.

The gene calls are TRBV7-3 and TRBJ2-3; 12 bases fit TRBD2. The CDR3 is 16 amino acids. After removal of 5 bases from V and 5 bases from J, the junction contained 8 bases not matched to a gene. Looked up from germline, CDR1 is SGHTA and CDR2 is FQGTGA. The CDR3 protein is CASSKTSGSGVDTQYF. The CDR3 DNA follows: TGTGCCAGCAGCAAGACTAGCGGGAGCGGGGTAGATACGCAGTATTTT.

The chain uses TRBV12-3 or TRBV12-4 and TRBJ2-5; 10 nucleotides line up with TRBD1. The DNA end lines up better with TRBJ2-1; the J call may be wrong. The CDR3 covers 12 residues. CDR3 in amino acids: CASSRQGAEQFF. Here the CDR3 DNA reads TGTGCCAGCAGTCGACAGGGGGCTGAGCAGTTCTTC.

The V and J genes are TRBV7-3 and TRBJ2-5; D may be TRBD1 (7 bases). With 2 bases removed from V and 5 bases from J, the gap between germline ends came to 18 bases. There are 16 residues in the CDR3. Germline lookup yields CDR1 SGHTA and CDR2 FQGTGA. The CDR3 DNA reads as TGTGCCAGCAGCTTAGGGGGGACAGTAAATAGGGAGACCCAGTACTTC. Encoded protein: CASSLGGTVNRETQYF.

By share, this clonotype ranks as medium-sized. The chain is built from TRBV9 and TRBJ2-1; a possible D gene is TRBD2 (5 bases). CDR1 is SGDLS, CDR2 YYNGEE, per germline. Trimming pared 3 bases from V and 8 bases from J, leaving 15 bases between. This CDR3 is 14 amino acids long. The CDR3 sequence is CASSAPTRNDEQFF. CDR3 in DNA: TGTGCCAGCAGCGCCCCTACTAGGAACGATGAGCAGTTCTTC.

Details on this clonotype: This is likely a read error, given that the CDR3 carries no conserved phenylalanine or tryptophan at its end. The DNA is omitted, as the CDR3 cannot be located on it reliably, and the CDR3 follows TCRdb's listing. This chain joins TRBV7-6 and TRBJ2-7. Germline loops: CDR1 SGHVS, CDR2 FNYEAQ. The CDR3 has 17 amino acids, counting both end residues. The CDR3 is CASSLNQLEPYEQYFGS.

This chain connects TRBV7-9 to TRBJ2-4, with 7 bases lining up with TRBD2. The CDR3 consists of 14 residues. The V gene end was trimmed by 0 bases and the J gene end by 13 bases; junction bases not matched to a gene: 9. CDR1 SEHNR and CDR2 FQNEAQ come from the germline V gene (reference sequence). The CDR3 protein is CASSLARAGESQYF. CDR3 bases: TGTGCCAGCAGCTTAGCTAGGGCGGGGGAGAGCCAGTACTTC.

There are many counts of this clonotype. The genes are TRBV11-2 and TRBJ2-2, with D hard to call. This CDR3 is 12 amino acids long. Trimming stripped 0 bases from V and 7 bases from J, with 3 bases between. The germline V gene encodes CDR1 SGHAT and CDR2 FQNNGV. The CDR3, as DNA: TGTGCCAGCAGCTTAGAAGTCGGGGAGCTGTTTTTT. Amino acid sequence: CASSLEVGELFF.

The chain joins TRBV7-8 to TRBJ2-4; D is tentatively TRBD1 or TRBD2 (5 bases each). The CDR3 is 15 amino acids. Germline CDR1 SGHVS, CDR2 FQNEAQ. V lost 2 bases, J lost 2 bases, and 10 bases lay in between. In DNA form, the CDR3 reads TGTGCCAGCAGCTTAAGTGGGGGTACCAAAAACATTCAGTACTTC. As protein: CASSLSGGTKNIQYF.

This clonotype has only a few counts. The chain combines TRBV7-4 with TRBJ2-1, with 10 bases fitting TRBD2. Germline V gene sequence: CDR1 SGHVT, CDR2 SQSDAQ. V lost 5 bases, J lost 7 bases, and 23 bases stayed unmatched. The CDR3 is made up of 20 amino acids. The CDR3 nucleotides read TGTGCCAGCAGCCTGGGGGCTAGCGGGAGAGTCCGTGCTAAACAAAATGAGCAGTTCTTC. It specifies CASSLGASGRVRAKQNEQFF.